This T cell receptor beta chain was recorded in a study of blood T cell repertoires in COVID-19. As for the study in general: The study drew acute and convalescent COVID-19 samples from the United States, Italy and Spain. Sample material is recorded as cDNA or gDNA derived from T cells, B-cell-depleted T cells, or PBMCs.

As handled by the study authors: Cell counts per sample came from amplifying reference gene primers. Clones were read by immunoSEQ multiplex PCR, and TCRdb kept only the in-frame ones, dropping some. V and J calls and clone size come straight from that table; D and trimming were deduced from the DNA. The sample has over 35,000 clones; roughly 69% are singletons. Looked up from germline, CDR1 is SGDLS and CDR2 is YYNGEE. CDR3 length equals 18 residues. V lost 0 bases to trimming and J lost 8 bases; unmatched junction nucleotides: 16. The TCR sequence derives from a man older than 75 with acute or convalescent COVID-19. The sequencing sample was made of peripheral blood. The V call is TRBV9, the J call TRBJ2-1, with 8 bases aligning to TRBD2. In DNA, the CDR3 is TGTGCCAGCAGCGTAGCTACGAGCGGGGGATCCGAAGGGCATGAGCAGTTCTTC. Its protein product is CASSVATSGGSEGHEQFF.